The 32 T cell receptor beta chains given below trace back to one sample, sequenced in a study of patients and donors after allogeneic stem cell transplantation (dated by TCRdb to 2020 to 2021). Library preparation employed RT-PCR. For sequencing, a NextSeq 550 was employed. Through fastp at Q25 and MiXCR, TCRdb rebuilt clones from the public reads, retaining in-frame beta chains. Identical CDR3 protein sequences are pooled into one entry, listed with their most common genes and DNA. The sample includes about 230,000 distinct CDR3 sequences, with roughly an eighth observed a single time. More than 9% of the sample lies in the top ten. Sequenced: blood, either unsorted or a sorted T cell fraction (not recorded which). The receptors originated from a human donor who was either an allogeneic HSCT recipient or a stem cell or donor lymphocyte infusion donor (not recorded which). It is not recorded whose cells these are; they may come from a transplant donor.

There are many counts of this clonotype. The rearrangement joins TRBV12-3 or TRBV12-4 to TRBJ1-1; 8 bases agree with TRBD1. The length of the CDR3 is 14 residues. Unmatched junction bases numbered 6, after V lost 6 bases and J lost 3 bases. DNA of the CDR3: TGTGCCAGCAGGCCTCAGGGGGCGGACACTGAAGCTTTCTTT. It codes for CASRPQGADTEAFF.

This chain connects TRBV5-1 to TRBJ2-5, with TRBD2 matching over 8 bases. Germline assignment: CDR1 SGHRS and CDR2 YFSETQ. The CDR3 extends over 15 amino acids. V shed 7 bases and J 5 bases; nucleotides not matched to a gene: 13. The DNA for the CDR3 is TGCGCCAGCGCCCCAGCGGGGGCTAAAGGGGAGACCCAGTACTTC. Translated: CASAPAGAKGETQYF.

This clonotype occurred many times. V gene TRBV20-1 combines with J gene TRBJ2-7; 12 bases match TRBD2. V was clipped by 5 bases and J by 0 bases; unmatched bases: 8. From germline, CDR1 is DFQATT and CDR2 SNEGSKA (reference sequence). The CDR3 spans 16 residues. The CDR3 sequence: CSALTLGLAGSYEQYF. CDR3 bases: TGCAGTGCTCTAACCTTGGGACTAGCGGGCTCCTACGAGCAGTACTTC.

This sequence joins TRBV20-1 and TRBJ2-7; D perhaps matches TRBD1 (5 bases). This CDR3 has 13 amino acids. Germline assignment: CDR1 DFQATT and CDR2 SNEGSKA (reference sequence). V was shortened by 5 bases and J by 8 bases, with 19 bases between the two germline ends. CDR3 protein: CSAFQGGERQQYF. The CDR3 bases are TGCAGTGCTTTCCAGGGTGGGGAAAGACAGCAGTACTTC.

This sequence joins TRBV6-1 and TRBJ1-6; possibly TRBD1 for D (5 bases). The CDR3 length is 16 residues. From germline, CDR1 is MNHNS and CDR2 SASEGT. V lost 6 bases, J lost 4 bases, and 16 bases lay in between. DNA for the CDR3: TGTGCCAGCAGCAACCATGGGACCGCTTATAATTCACCCCTCCACTTT. Amino acid sequence: CASSNHGTAYNSPLHF.

This clonotype was seen repeatedly, ten times or more. The chain uses TRBV5-1 and TRBJ1-1; unclear D gene. Per the germline V gene, CDR1 is SGHRS and CDR2 is YFSETQ. The CDR3 spans 15 residues. V lost 3 bases and J lost 11, with 23 bases in between. CDR3 sequence (DNA): TGCGCCAGCAGCTATAACTCACCGGGCCCCGACTCGGCTTTCTTT. Its protein is CASSYNSPGPDSAFF.

This clonotype showed up just a few times. V and J are TRBV6-5 and TRBJ2-2; D is unresolved. Germline CDR1 reads MNHEY; CDR2 reads SVGAGI. Trimming pared 4 bases from V and 3 bases from J, leaving 9 bases between. This CDR3 region has 14 residues. CDR3 DNA: TGTGCCAGCAGTTTGCGACGCTACACCGGGGAGCTGTTTTTT. It encodes CASSLRRYTGELFF.

In its sample, this clonotype was seen many times. V is TRBV11-2 and J is TRBJ1-3, with D unresolved. The CDR3 length is 16 residues. Germline V gene lookup returns CDR1 SGHAT and CDR2 FQNNGV. V lost 1 base to trimming and J lost 0 bases, with 10 bases between them. The CDR3 nucleotides read TGTGCCAGCAGCTTAGTACGGGCGAGCTCTGGAAACACCATATATTTT. Protein sequence: CASSLVRASSGNTIYF.

This clonotype has only a few counts. This rearrangement joins TRBV11-2 to TRBJ2-7, with D tentatively TRBD2 (6 bases). Deletions cut 1 base from V and 7 bases from J, with 8 bases between. This CDR3 is built from 12 residues. Germline assignment: CDR1 SGHAT and CDR2 FQNNGV. The CDR3 protein is CASSLGAGEQYF. DNA of the CDR3: TGTGCCAGCAGCTTAGGGGCGGGGGAGCAGTACTTC. Full variable domain (outside the CDR3, taken from reference TRBV11-2 and TRBJ2-7): EAGVAQSPRYKIIEKRQSVAFWCNPISGHATLYWYQQILGQGPKLLIQFQNNGVVDDSQLPKDRFSAERLKGVDSTLKIQPAKLEDSAVYLCASSLGAGEQYFGPGTRLTVT.

V gene TRBV5-1 combines with J gene TRBJ2-1; 11 nucleotides agree with TRBD2. The CDR3 is 16 residues long. CDR1 is SGHRS, CDR2 YFSETQ, per germline. With V trimmed by 4 bases and J by 5 bases, 8 bases remained unmatched. The CDR3: CASSPLAGGANNEQFF. The CDR3 DNA reads as TGCGCCAGCAGCCCTTTAGCGGGAGGGGCTAACAATGAGCAGTTCTTC.

The chain joins TRBV2 to TRBJ2-1; 9 bases are shared with TRBD2. Unmatched junction bases numbered 9, after V lost 8 bases and J lost 4 bases. CDR1 and CDR2 (germline): SNHLY, FYNNEI. The CDR3 runs 15 residues. CDR3: CASQLDSGGYNEQFF. The DNA of the CDR3 is TGTGCCAGCCAACTTGATAGCGGGGGATACAATGAGCAGTTCTTC.

This clonotype was seen ten or more times. The chain carries TRBV5-1 and TRBJ2-3; TRBD1 is a possible D gene (5 bases). The germline V and J ends were trimmed by 3 bases and 0 bases, with 8 bases remaining between them. This CDR3 spans 14 amino acids. Germline loops: CDR1 SGHRS, CDR2 YFSETQ. DNA of the CDR3: TGCGCCAGCAGCTGGGGCACTAGCACAGATACGCAGTATTTT. This codes for CASSWGTSTDTQYF.

This clonotype was found a few times. This chain links TRBV6-5 with TRBJ2-7; 9 positions match TRBD1. The CDR3 sequence is 15 residues long. Germline V gene data show CDR1 as MNHEY and CDR2 as SVGAGI. The trim removed 0 bases at V and 5 bases at J, leaving 5 bases unmatched. The CDR3 sequence is CASSYSIGTGHEQYF. Here the CDR3 DNA reads TGTGCCAGCAGTTACTCGATCGGGACAGGGCACGAGCAGTACTTC.

The table lists this clonotype with a few counts. This sequence joins TRBV29-1 and TRBJ1-5; D uncertain. The ends were cut back, 7 bases at V and 4 bases at J, with 14 bases in the middle. CDR1 and CDR2 (germline): SQVTM, ANQGSEA. The CDR3 sequence is 13 residues long. The DNA of the CDR3 is TGCAGCGCCGGACTCGTGGGGAATCAGCCCCAGCATTTT. It codes for CSAGLVGNQPQHF.

This clonotype has a handful of counts. The chain combines TRBV20-1 with TRBJ1-2, with D possibly TRBD1 on 5 matching bases. The CDR3 consists of 14 residues. Germline values: CDR1 DFQATT, CDR2 SNEGSKA (reference sequence). V was clipped by 3 bases and J by 6 bases, with 17 bases between them. This CDR3 reads CSASQRGYVNGYTF. CDR3 in DNA: TGCAGTGCTAGTCAACGGGGGTATGTCAATGGCTACACCTTC.

The chain recombines TRBV20-1 with TRBJ2-1, with unresolved D. V dropped 3 bases and J dropped 5 bases, with 14 bases sitting between them. CDR3 length: 14 residues. CDR1 is DFQATT and CDR2 is SNEGSKA in the germline V gene (reference sequence). CDR3 bases: TGCAGTGCTAGTCGGGTTAGCACGGACAATGAGCAGTTCTTC. This translates into CSASRVSTDNEQFF.

In its sample, this clonotype was seen many times. V is TRBV27 and J is TRBJ1-6; unclear D gene. V was clipped by 6 bases and J by 0 bases, with 9 bases between them. In germline, CDR1 is MNHEY, CDR2 SMNVEV (reference sequence). The CDR3 runs to 15 residues. CDR3 protein: CASSLRYSYNSPLHF. The CDR3 bases are TGTGCCAGCAGCCTCCGGTACTCCTATAATTCACCCCTCCACTTT.

This sequence joins TRBV20-1 and TRBJ1-5; TRBD1 aligns across 7 bases. Germline V lookup: CDR1 DFQATT, CDR2 SNEGSKA (reference sequence). V trimming: 1 base; J trimming: 8 bases; junction bases outside the gene matches: 8. The CDR3 has 14 amino acids. CDR3 DNA sequence: TGCAGTGCTAGAGTGGGGGACAGTCTCAAGCCCCAGCATTTT. Translated: CSARVGDSLKPQHF.

In DNA, the CDR3 is TGTGCCAGCAAGCGGGAGTCCTACAATGAGCAGTTCTTC. Translated, it gives CASKRESYNEQFF. V and J are TRBV2 and TRBJ2-1, with TRBD2 matching 8 bases. The CDR3 is 13 residues long. Trimming removed 7 bases from V and 1 base from J; junction bases left unmatched: 0. CDR1 is SNHLY, CDR2 FYNNEI, per germline.

This clonotype was seen ten or more times. The V gene is TRBV5-1, the J gene TRBJ1-1, with 7 bases aligning to TRBD1. Germline V lookup: CDR1 SGHRS, CDR2 YFSETQ. This CDR3 has 15 amino acids. The V segment lost 4 bases and the J segment 5 bases; nucleotides outside the gene matches: 11. The CDR3 nucleotides read TGCGCCAGCAGCGCTATCGACAGGGCGGGGACTGAAGCTTTCTTT. This gives the protein CASSAIDRAGTEAFF.

The CDR3 spells CASSLRLAGGPRETQYF. DNA for the CDR3: TGTGCCAGCAGCTTAAGACTAGCGGGAGGGCCTCGAGAGACCCAGTACTTC. The chain carries TRBV7-8 and TRBJ2-5, with 14 bases aligning to TRBD2. The CDR3 length is 17 residues. J was trimmed by 4 bases and V by 2 bases; bases with no gene match: 6. Germline CDR1 SGHVS, CDR2 FQNEAQ.

This clonotype occurred many times. V is TRBV19 and J is TRBJ1-2; D unclear. The germline gives CDR1 LNHDA, CDR2 SQIVND (reference sequence). The CDR3 is made up of 11 amino acids. Trimming removed 6 bases from V and 2 bases from J, with 4 bases in between. The CDR3 DNA reads TGTGCCAGTAGGGACAACTATGGCTACACCTTC. The encoded protein is CASRDNYGYTF. Full variable domain (remainder filled in from reference TRBV19 and TRBJ1-2): DGGITQSPKYLFRKEGQNVTLSCEQNLNHDAMYWYRQDPGQGLRLIYYSQIVNDFQKGDIAEGYSVSREKKESFPLTVTSAQKNPTAFYLCASRDNYGYTFGSGTRLTVV.

This clonotype showed up just a few times. This chain links TRBV7-9 with TRBJ2-7, with a tentative D call TRBD1 (5 bases). CDR1 and CDR2 from the germline V gene are SEHNR and FQNEAQ (reference sequence). The CDR3 runs to 15 residues. V lost 1 base and J 1 base, leaving 11 bases between the germline ends. The CDR3 region has the DNA TGTGCCAGCAGCTTAGGTGGGGCCAGGTCCTACGAGCAGTACTTC. Residues: CASSLGGARSYEQYF.

The chain is built from TRBV6-1 and TRBJ1-2; D uncertain. The CDR3 consists of 13 residues. Germline V gene data show CDR1 as MNHNS and CDR2 as SASEGT. Trimming took 6 bases from V and 4 from J, leaving 12 bases between them. The CDR3 DNA reads TGTGCCAGCAGCTCCGGGAGGGTCTATGGCTACACCTTC. Its translation: CASSSGRVYGYTF.

CDR3 in amino acids: CASSSIAGGSQETQYF. The CDR3 DNA is TGCGCCAGCAGCTCCATAGCGGGAGGTTCCCAAGAGACCCAGTACTTC. V usage is TRBV5-1 and J usage is TRBJ2-5; 10 positions match TRBD2. Germline trimming cut 3 bases from V and 1 base from J; bases unmatched to any gene: 6. CDR1 and CDR2 (germline): SGHRS, YFSETQ. This CDR3 is 16 amino acids long.

In its sample, this clonotype was seen many times. The chain couples TRBV19 to TRBJ2-1, with TRBD1 matching 7 bases. The CDR3 runs 18 residues. Trimming cost V 4 bases and J 4 bases; bases outside gene matches: 16. Germline CDR1 reads LNHDA; CDR2 reads SQIVND (reference sequence). The CDR3 sequence is CASSNYRLTGSKYNEQFF. CDR3 DNA: TGTGCCAGTAGTAACTACCGCTTGACAGGGAGTAAATACAATGAGCAGTTCTTC.

This clonotype was recorded at least ten times. The chain has TRBV25-1 and TRBJ1-6, with D tentatively TRBD1 (5 bases). V was pared by 3 bases and J by 9 bases, with 12 bases between. The CDR3 is 14 residues long. Germline V lookup: CDR1 MGHDK, CDR2 SYGVNS. The CDR3 DNA sequence: TGTGCCAGCAGTGATTCCAGGGTTAGTTCACCCCTCCACTTT. The encoded protein is CASSDSRVSSPLHF.

This clonotype came up many times. This chain links TRBV10-3 with TRBJ2-3; 10 bases are shared with TRBD2. Germline CDR1 reads ENHRY; CDR2 reads SYGVKD. CDR3 length equals 17 residues. Trimming removed 4 bases from V and 4 bases from J; junction bases left unmatched: 11. Here the CDR3 DNA reads TGTGCCATCAGTGTTGACCTAGCGGGGGCCTCATCAGATACGCAGTATTTT. Translated, it gives CAISVDLAGASSDTQYF.

This clonotype was recorded at least ten times. This chain connects TRBV21-1 to TRBJ2-2; TRBD1, the table's D call, was not compared with the DNA. TRBV21-1 has pseudogene status. The CDR3 runs to 16 residues. This CDR3 reads CARATGQGVDTGELFF. The CDR3 nucleotides read TGTGCCAGAGCCACCGGCCAGGGCGTCGACACCGGGGAGCTGTTTTTT.

The sample holds many counts of this clonotype. The chain joins TRBV24-1 to TRBJ2-1, with 13 positions matching TRBD2. V trimming: 4 bases; J trimming: 0 bases; junction bases outside the gene matches: 17. Germline assignment: CDR1 KGHDR and CDR2 SFDVKD. The CDR3 runs to 22 residues. The CDR3 spells CATSDSGLAGRKIRSSYNEQFF. In DNA form, the CDR3 reads TGTGCCACCAGTGACTCGGGACTAGCGGGACGCAAAATCAGGAGCTCCTACAATGAGCAGTTCTTC.

Details on this clonotype: Germline is not matched at one junction end, which may reflect a read error. The genes are TRBV6-1 and TRBJ2-5; a weak D match, TRBD2 (5 bases). CDR1 and CDR2 from the germline V gene are MNHNS and SASEGT. The CDR3 covers 12 residues. The CDR3: CTSSGSGETQYF. The CDR3 DNA sequence: TGTACCAGCAGTGGCAGCGGAGAGACCCAGTACTTC.

The chain joins TRBV12-3 or TRBV12-4 to TRBJ2-3; D possibly corresponds to TRBD1 (5 bases). The CDR3 runs 14 residues. Trimming stripped 2 bases from V and 5 bases from J, with 11 bases between. The CDR3 sequence: CASSLLGQGDTQYF. The CDR3 DNA sequence: TGTGCCAGCAGTTTACTGGGGCAGGGAGATACGCAGTATTTT.